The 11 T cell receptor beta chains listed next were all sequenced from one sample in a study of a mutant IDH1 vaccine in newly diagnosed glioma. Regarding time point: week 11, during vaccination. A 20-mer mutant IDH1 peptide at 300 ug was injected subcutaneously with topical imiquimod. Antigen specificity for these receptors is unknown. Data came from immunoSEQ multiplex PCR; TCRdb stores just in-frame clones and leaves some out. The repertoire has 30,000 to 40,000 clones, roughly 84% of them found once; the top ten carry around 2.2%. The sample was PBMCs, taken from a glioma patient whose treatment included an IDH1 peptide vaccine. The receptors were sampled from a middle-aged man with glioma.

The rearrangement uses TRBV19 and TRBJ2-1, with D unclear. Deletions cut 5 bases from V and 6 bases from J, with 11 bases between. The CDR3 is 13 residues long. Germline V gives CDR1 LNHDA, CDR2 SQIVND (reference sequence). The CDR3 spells CASSLSQANEQFF. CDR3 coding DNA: TGTGCCAGTAGTTTGTCTCAAGCCAATGAGCAGTTCTTC.

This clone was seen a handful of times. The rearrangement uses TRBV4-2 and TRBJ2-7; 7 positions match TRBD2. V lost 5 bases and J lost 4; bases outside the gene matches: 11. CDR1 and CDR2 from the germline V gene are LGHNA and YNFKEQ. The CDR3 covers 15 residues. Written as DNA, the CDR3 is TGTGCCAGCAGCGCGGCGGGGGACTACCTTTACGAGCAGTACTTC. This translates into CASSAAGDYLYEQYF.

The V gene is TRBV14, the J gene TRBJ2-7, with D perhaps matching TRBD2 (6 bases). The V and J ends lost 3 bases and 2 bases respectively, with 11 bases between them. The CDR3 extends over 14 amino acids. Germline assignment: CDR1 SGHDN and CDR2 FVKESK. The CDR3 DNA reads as TGTGCCAGCAGCCAGTGGAGGGAAACCTACGAGCAGTACTTC. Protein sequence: CASSQWRETYEQYF.

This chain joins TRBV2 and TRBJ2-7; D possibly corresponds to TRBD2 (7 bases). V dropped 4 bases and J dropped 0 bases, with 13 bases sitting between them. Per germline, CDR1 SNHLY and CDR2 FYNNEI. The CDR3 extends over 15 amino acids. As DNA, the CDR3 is TGTGCCAGCAGTGCTGGCGGGGGCCCCTCCTACGAGCAGTACTTC. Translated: CASSAGGGPSYEQYF.

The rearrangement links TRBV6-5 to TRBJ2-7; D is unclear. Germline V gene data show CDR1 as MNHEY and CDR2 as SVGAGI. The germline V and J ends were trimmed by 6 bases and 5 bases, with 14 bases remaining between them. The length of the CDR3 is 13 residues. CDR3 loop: CASRSPDLHEQYF. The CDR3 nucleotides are TGTGCCAGCAGGTCCCCTGATCTCCACGAGCAGTACTTC.

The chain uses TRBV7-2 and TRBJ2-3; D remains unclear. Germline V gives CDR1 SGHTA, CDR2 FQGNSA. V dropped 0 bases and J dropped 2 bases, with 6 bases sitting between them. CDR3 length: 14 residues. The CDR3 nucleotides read TGTGCCAGCAGCTTAGCGGGCGACACAGATACGCAGTATTTT. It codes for CASSLAGDTDTQYF.

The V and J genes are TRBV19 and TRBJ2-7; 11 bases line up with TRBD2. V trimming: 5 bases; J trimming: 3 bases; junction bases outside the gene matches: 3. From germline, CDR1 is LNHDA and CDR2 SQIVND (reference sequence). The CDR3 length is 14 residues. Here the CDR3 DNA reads TGTGCCAGTAGTTATACTAGCGGGAGCTACGAGCAGTACTTC. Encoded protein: CASSYTSGSYEQYF.

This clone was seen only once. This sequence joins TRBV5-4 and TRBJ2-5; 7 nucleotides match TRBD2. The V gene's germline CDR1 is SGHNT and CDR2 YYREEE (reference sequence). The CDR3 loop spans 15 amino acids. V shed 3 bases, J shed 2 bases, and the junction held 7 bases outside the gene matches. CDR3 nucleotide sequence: TGTGCCAGCAGCTCCTGGGGCGGGGGTCAAGAGACCCAGTACTTC. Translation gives CASSSWGGGQETQYF.

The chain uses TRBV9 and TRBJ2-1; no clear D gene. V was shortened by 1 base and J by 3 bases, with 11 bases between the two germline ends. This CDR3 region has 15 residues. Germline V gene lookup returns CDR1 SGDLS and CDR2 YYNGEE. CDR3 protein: CASSVSRTDYNEQFF. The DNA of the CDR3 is TGTGCCAGCAGCGTAAGCCGGACGGACTACAATGAGCAGTTCTTC. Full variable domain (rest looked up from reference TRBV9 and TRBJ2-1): DSGVTQTPKHLITATGQRVTLRCSPRSGDLSVYWYQQSLDQGLQFLIQYYNGEERAKGNILERFSAQQFPDLHSELNLSSLELGDSALYFCASSVSRTDYNEQFFGPGTRLTVL.

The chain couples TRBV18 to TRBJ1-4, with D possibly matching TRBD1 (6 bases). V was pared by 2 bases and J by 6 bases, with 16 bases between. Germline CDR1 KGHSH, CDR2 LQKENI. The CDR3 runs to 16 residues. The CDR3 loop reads CASSPKNRVLYEKLFF. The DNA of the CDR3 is TGTGCCAGCTCACCAAAAAACAGGGTGTTGTATGAAAAACTGTTTTTT.

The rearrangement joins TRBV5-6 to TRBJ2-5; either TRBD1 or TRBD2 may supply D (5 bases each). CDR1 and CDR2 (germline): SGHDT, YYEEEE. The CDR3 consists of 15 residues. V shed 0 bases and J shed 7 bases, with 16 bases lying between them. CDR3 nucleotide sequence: TGTGCCAGCAGCTTGGAAGGGACCGGCCGGGGGACCCAGTACTTC. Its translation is CASSLEGTGRGTQYF.